The next 12 T cell receptor beta chains were all read from a single sample in a study of T cells after somatic rescue of genetic block. Assay: immunoSEQ multiplex PCR; the TCRdb copy retains only in-frame clones and omits some. This table holds about 72,000 clones, approximately 91% found once. Specimen: peripheral blood mononuclear cells (PBMCs). The receptors were gathered from a man aged 25 to 40.

The chain uses TRBV28 and TRBJ1-1, with D maybe TRBD1 (6 bases). Germline CDR1 MDHEN, CDR2 SYDVKM. The V end was cut by 6 bases, the J end by 4 bases, with 12 bases between. The CDR3 runs to 13 residues. CDR3 region: CASSINRATEAFF. The DNA of the CDR3 is TGTGCCAGCAGCATAAACAGGGCCACTGAAGCTTTCTTT.

The CDR3 bases are TGTGCCAGCAGCCCCGGGACAGAGCAGTTCTTC. Its protein product is CASSPGTEQFF. The V gene is TRBV7-9, the J gene TRBJ2-1; D possibly corresponds to TRBD1 (6 bases). Trimming shortened V by 5 bases and J by 10 bases, and 9 bases separated the two germline ends. Germline lookup yields CDR1 SEHNR and CDR2 FQNEAQ (reference sequence). This CDR3 contains 11 residues.

The rearrangement joins TRBV5-1 to TRBJ1-1; possibly TRBD1 for D (5 bases). CDR3 length: 14 residues. The ends were cut back, 5 bases at V and 2 bases at J, with 13 bases in the middle. Looked up from germline, CDR1 is SGHRS and CDR2 is YFSETQ. In DNA form, the CDR3 reads TGCGCCAGCAGGTCCGACAGCTTTAACACTGAAGCTTTCTTT. Translation gives CASRSDSFNTEAFF.

The gene calls are TRBV19 and TRBJ2-2; 14 nucleotides line up with TRBD2. Germline CDR1 is LNHDA and CDR2 is SQIVND (reference sequence). CDR3 length: 16 amino acids. The V and J ends lost 5 bases and 9 bases, in that order; junction bases with no gene match: 8. CDR3 coding DNA: TGTGCCAGTAGTCCAAGACTAGCGGGGGGGCCCTGGGAGCTGTTTTTT. This codes for CASSPRLAGGPWELFF.

CDR3 in DNA: TGCGCCAGCAGCCAAGATAGTCGGGCGAAAAACATTCAGTACTTC. Amino acid sequence: CASSQDSRAKNIQYF. The chain employs TRBV4-3 and TRBJ2-4; D unclear. The length of the CDR3 is 15 residues. V was pared by 0 bases and J by 4 bases, with 10 bases between. CDR1 and CDR2 (germline): LGHNA, YSLEER.

For the CDR3, the DNA is TGTGCCAGCAGCTTAGGGTTCCGGGACACCTCTAACTATGGCTACACCTTC. Translated, it gives CASSLGFRDTSNYGYTF. The chain uses TRBV7-9 and TRBJ1-2, with a tentative D call TRBD1 (6 bases). Trimming took 1 base from V and 0 from J, leaving 15 bases between them. Germline assignment: CDR1 SEHNR and CDR2 FQNEAQ (reference sequence). This CDR3 spans 17 amino acids. Complete variable domain (other parts from reference TRBV7-9 and TRBJ1-2): DTGVSQNPRHKITKRGQNVTFRCDPISEHNRLYWYRQTLGQGPEFLTYFQNEAQLEKSRLLSDRFSAERPKGSFSTLEIQRTEQGDSAMYLCASSLGFRDTSNYGYTFGSGTRLTVV.

The rearrangement links TRBV28 to TRBJ2-2; D might be TRBD2 (5 bases). V lost 6 bases to trimming and J lost 7 bases, with 18 bases between them. Per the germline V gene, CDR1 is MDHEN and CDR2 is SYDVKM. This CDR3 comprises 15 residues. The DNA for the CDR3 is TGTGCCAGCAGCCTCCACCGGCGGGCCATCGGGGAGCTGTTTTTT. It translates to CASSLHRRAIGELFF.

The chain couples TRBV7-9 to TRBJ1-4; a possible D gene is TRBD1 (6 bases). Trimming shortened V by 5 bases and J by 11 bases, and 12 bases separated the two germline ends. Per germline, CDR1 SEHNR and CDR2 FQNEAQ (reference sequence). The CDR3 extends over 12 amino acids. The CDR3 loop reads CASSPDRGKLFF. CDR3 nucleotide sequence: TGTGCCAGCAGCCCGGACAGAGGGAAACTGTTTTTT.

V is TRBV18 and J is TRBJ2-1; D gene uncertain. V shed 4 bases and J shed 3 bases, with 10 bases lying between them. The CDR3 is made up of 14 amino acids. Per germline, CDR1 KGHSH and CDR2 LQKENI. The CDR3 DNA sequence: TGTGCCAGCTCACTACAGACGAACTACAATGAGCAGTTCTTC. Its translation is CASSLQTNYNEQFF.

V usage is TRBV11-1 and J usage is TRBJ2-2, with 7 bases identical to TRBD2. The CDR3 sequence is 15 residues long. CDR1 and CDR2 from the germline V gene are SGHAT and FQDESV (reference sequence). Unmatched junction bases numbered 6, after V lost 2 bases and J lost 6 bases. In nucleotides, the CDR3 is TGTGCCAGCAGCTTACGAAGACTAGCCCCCGGGGAGCTGTTTTTT. Protein product: CASSLRRLAPGELFF.

The chain uses TRBV12-5 and TRBJ2-3; perhaps TRBD1 as D (6 bases). V was cut by 2 bases and J by 3 bases, with 15 bases left in between. From germline, CDR1 is LGHNT and CDR2 FRNRAP. The CDR3 runs to 16 residues. CDR3 nucleotides: TGTGCTAGTGGTTTGTCCTCGGGACATGGGACAGATACGCAGTATTTT. Its protein product is CASGLSSGHGTDTQYF.

This sequence joins TRBV9 and TRBJ2-1, with 11 bases fitting TRBD2. V lost 2 bases to trimming and J lost 4 bases; unmatched junction nucleotides: 2. CDR1 and CDR2 from the germline V gene are SGDLS and YYNGEE. This CDR3 has 15 amino acids. CDR3 in DNA: TGTGCCAGCAGCGTCGGGACTAGCGGATACAATGAGCAGTTCTTC. Its translation: CASSVGTSGYNEQFF.